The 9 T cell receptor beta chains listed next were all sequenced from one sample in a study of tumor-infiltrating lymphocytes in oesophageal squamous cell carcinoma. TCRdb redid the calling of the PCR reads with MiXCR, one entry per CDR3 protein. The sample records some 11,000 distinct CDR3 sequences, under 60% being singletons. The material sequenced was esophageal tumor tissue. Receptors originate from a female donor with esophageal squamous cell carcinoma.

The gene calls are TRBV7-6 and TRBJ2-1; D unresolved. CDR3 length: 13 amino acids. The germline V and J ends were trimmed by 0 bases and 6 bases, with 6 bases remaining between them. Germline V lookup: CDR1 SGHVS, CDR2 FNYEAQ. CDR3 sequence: CASSLALSNEQFF. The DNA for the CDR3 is TGTGCCAGCAGCTTAGCGCTGTCCAATGAGCAGTTCTTC. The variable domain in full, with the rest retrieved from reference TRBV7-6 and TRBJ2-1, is GAGVSQSPRYKVTKRGQDVALRCDPISGHVSLYWYRQALGQGPEFLTYFNYEAQQDKSGLPNDRFSAERPEGSISTLTIQRTEQRDSAMYRCASSLALSNEQFFGPGTRLTVL.

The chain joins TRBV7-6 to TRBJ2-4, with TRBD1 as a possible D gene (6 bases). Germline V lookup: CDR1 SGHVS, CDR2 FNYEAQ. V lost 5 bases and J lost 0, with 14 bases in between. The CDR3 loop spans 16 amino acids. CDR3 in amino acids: CASSERTDIAKNIQYF. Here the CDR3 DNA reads TGTGCCAGCAGCGAACGGACAGACATAGCCAAAAACATTCAGTACTTC.

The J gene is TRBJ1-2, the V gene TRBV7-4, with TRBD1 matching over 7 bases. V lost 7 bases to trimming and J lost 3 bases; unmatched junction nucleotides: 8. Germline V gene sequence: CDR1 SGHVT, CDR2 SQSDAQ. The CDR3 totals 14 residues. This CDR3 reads CASIGDSDYYGYTF. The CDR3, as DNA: TGTGCCAGCATAGGGGACAGCGACTACTATGGCTACACCTTC.

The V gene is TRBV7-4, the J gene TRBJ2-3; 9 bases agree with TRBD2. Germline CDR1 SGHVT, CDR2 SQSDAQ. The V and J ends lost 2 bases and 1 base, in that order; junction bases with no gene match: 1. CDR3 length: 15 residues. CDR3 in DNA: TGTGCCAGCAGCTTACGCGGGAGGGGCACAGATACGCAGTATTTT. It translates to CASSLRGRGTDTQYF.

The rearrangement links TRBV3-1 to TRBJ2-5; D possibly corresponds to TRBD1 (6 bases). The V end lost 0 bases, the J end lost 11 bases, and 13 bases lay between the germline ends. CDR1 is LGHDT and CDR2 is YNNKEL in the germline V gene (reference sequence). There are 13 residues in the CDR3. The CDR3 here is CASSQDRGGEQYF. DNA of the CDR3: TGTGCCAGCAGCCAAGACAGGGGCGGTGAGCAGTACTTC.

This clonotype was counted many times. CDR3 in DNA: TGTGCCAGCAGTCGTCCGGGACAGTCCTACGAGCAGTACTTC. It translates to CASSRPGQSYEQYF. The chain carries TRBV6-1 and TRBJ2-7, with 7 bases fitting TRBD1. From germline, CDR1 is MNHNS and CDR2 SASEGT. V gave up 5 bases and J gave up 1 base; unmatched junction bases: 5. The CDR3 has 14 residues.

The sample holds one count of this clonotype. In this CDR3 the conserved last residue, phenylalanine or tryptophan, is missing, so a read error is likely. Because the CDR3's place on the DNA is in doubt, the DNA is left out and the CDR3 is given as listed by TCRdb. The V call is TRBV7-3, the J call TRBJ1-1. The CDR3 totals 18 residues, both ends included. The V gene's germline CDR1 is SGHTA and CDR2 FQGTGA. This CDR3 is CASSLSWTSGGNEQFFGQ.

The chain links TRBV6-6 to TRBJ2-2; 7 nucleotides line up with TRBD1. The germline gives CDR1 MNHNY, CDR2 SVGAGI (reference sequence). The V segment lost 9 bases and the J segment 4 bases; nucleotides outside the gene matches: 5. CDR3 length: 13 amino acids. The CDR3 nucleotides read TGTGCCAGTCCAAACAGGGGCACCGGGGAGCTGTTTTTT. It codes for CASPNRGTGELFF.

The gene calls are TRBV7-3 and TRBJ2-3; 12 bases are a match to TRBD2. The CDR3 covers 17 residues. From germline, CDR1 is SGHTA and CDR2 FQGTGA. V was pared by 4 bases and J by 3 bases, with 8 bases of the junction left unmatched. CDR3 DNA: TGTGCCAGCAGCTCCCTGACTAGCGGGAGTAGGACAGATACGCAGTATTTT. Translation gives CASSSLTSGSRTDTQYF. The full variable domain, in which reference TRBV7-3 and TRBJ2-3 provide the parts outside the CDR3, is GAGVSQTPSNKVTEKGKYVELRCDPISGHTALYWYRQSLGQGPEFLIYFQGTGAADDSGLPNDRFFAVRPEGSVSTLKIQRTERGDSAVYLCASSSLTSGSRTDTQYFGPGTRLTVL.